This T cell receptor beta chain was recorded in a study of T cell repertoires in cytomegalovirus infection. This clonotype has just a few counts. The target antigen is unknown. TCRdb used MiXCR to reprocess the reads, holding one entry per CDR3 protein. This table has 150,000 or so distinct CDR3 sequences, roughly 6.5% appearing once. Germline V gene data show CDR1 as SGHKS and CDR2 as YYEKEE (reference sequence). With 3 bases removed from V and 7 bases from J, the gap between germline ends came to 11 bases. CDR3 length: 13 amino acids. Study-level findings and limits: HLA-C-restricted TCR beta clonotypes specific for CMV led the ex vivo response.

This TCR derives from a human donor in good health (CMV status not recorded). Some clones in this sample may be carry-over from other donors' samples. The rearrangement uses TRBV5-5 and TRBJ2-4, with a weak D call TRBD2 (5 bases). The sample comprised PBMCs. The CDR3 DNA reads as TGTGCCAGCAGCTCCGGGATGGGGAACATTCAGTACTTC. Translation gives CASSSGMGNIQYF.